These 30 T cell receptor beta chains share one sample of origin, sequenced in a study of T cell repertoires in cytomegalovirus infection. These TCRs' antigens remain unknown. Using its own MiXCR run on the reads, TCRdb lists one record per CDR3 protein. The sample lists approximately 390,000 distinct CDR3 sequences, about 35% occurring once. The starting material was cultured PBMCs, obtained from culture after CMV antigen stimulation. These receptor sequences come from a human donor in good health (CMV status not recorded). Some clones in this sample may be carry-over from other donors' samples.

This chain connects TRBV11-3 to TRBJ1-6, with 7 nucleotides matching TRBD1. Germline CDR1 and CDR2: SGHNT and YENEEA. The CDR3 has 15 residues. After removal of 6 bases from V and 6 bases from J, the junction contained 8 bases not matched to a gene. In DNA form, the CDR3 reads TGTGCCAGCAGTCCCGCCGGGACAGTTAATTCACCCCTCCACTTT. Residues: CASSPAGTVNSPLHF.

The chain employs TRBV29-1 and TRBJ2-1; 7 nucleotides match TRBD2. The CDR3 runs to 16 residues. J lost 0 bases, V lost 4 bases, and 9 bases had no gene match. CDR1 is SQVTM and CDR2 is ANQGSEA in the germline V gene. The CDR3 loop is CSVGQASGFSYNEQFF. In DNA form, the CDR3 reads TGCAGCGTTGGTCAGGCTAGCGGTTTCTCCTACAATGAGCAGTTCTTC.

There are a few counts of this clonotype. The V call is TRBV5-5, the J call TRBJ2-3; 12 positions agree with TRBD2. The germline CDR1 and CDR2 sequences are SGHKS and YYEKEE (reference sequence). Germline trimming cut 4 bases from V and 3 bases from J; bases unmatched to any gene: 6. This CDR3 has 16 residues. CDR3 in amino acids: CASSLSLAGGTDTQYF. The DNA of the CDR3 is TGTGCCAGCAGCCTGTCGCTAGCGGGAGGGACAGATACGCAGTATTTT.

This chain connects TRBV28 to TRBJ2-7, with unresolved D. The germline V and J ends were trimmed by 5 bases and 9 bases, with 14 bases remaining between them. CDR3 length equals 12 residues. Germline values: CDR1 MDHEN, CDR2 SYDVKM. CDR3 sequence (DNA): TGTGCCAGCAGTCCTGGTGGGCCAGGGCAGTACTTC. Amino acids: CASSPGGPGQYF. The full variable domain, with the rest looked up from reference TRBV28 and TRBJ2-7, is DVKVTQSSRYLVKRTGEKVFLECVQDMDHENMFWYRQDPGLGLRLIYFSYDVKMKEKGDIPEGYSVSREKKERFSLILESASTNQTSMYLCASSPGGPGQYFGPGTRLTVT.

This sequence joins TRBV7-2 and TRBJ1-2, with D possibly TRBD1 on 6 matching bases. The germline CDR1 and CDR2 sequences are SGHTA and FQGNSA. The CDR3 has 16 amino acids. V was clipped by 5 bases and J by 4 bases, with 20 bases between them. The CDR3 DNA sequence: TGTGCCAGCAGCCGGACCGGGGGCCCTCAGGGCTATGGCTACACCTTC. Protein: CASSRTGGPQGYGYTF.

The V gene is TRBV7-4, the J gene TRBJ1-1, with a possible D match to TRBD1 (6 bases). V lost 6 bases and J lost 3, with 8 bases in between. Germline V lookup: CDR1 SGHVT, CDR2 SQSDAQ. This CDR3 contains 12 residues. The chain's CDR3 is CASRQGDTEAFF. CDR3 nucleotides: TGTGCCAGCAGACAGGGCGACACTGAAGCTTTCTTT.

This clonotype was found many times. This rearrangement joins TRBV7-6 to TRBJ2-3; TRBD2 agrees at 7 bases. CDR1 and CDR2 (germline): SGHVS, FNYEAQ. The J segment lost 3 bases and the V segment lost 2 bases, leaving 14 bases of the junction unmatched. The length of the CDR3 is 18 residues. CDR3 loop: CASSLTTGGRLSTDTQYF. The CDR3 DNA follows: TGTGCCAGCAGCTTAACCACCGGGGGGAGATTGAGTACAGATACGCAGTATTTT.

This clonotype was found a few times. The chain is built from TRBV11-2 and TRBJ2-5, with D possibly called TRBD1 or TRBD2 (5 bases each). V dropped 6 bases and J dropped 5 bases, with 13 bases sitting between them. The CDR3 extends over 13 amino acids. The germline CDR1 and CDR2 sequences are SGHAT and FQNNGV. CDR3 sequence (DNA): TGTGCCAGCAGTCGTTCGGGGCCGGAGACCCAGTACTTC. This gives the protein CASSRSGPETQYF.

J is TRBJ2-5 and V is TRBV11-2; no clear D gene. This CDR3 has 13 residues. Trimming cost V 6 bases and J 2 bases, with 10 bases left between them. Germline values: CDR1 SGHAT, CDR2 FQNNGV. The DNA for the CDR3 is TGTGCCAGCAGGACGGCTAGGCAAGAGACCCAGTACTTC. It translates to CASRTARQETQYF.

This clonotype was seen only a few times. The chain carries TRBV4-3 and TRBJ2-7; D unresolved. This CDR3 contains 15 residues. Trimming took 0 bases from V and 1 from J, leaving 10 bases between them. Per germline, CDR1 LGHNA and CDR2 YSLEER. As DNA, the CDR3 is TGCGCCAGCAGCCAAGAGGTTAGCTCGTCCTACGAGCAGTACTTC. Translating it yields CASSQEVSSSYEQYF.

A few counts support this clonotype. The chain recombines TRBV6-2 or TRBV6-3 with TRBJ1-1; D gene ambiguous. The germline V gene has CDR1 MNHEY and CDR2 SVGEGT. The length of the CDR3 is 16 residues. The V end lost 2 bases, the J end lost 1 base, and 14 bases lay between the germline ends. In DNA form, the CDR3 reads TGTGCCAGCAGTTACCCGGCGGGGTTGGAGAACACTGAAGCTTTCTTT. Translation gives CASSYPAGLENTEAFF.

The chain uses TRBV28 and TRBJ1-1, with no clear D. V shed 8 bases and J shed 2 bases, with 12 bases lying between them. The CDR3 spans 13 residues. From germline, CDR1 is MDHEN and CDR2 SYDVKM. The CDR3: CASGEGRNTEAFF. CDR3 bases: TGTGCCAGCGGAGAAGGACGAAACACTGAAGCTTTCTTT.

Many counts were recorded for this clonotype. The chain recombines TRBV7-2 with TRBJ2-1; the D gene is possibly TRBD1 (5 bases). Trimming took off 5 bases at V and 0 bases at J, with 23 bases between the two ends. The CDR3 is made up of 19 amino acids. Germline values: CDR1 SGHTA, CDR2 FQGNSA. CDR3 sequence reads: CASSPDLTPTGSSYNEQFF. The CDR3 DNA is TGTGCCAGCAGCCCAGACCTAACACCCACAGGAAGCTCCTACAATGAGCAGTTCTTC.

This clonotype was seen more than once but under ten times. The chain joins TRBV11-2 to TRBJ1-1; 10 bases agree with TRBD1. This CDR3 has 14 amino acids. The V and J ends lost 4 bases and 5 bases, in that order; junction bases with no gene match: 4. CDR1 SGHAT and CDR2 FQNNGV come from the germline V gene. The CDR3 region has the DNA TGTGCCAGCAGCTGGGGACAGGGGAAGACTGAAGCTTTCTTT. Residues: CASSWGQGKTEAFF. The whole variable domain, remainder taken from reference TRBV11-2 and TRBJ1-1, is EAGVAQSPRYKIIEKRQSVAFWCNPISGHATLYWYQQILGQGPKLLIQFQNNGVVDDSQLPKDRFSAERLKGVDSTLKIQPAKLEDSAVYLCASSWGQGKTEAFFGQGTRLTVV.

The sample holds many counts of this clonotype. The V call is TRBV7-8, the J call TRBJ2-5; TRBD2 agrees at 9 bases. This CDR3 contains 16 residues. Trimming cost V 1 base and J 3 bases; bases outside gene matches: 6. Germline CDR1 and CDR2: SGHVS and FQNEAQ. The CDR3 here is CASSLGSGRMKETQYF. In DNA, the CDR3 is TGTGCCAGCAGCTTAGGGAGCGGGAGGATGAAAGAGACCCAGTACTTC. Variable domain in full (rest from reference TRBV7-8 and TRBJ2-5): GAGVSQSPRYKVAKRGQDVALRCDPISGHVSLFWYQQALGQGPEFLTYFQNEAQLDKSGLPSDRFFAERPEGSVSTLKIQRTQQEDSAVYLCASSLGSGRMKETQYFGPGTRLLVL.

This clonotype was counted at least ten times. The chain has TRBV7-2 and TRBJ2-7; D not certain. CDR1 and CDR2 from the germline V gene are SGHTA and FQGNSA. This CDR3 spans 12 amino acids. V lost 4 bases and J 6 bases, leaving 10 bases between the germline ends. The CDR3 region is CASSSTRTEQYF. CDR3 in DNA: TGTGCCAGCAGCTCGACTCGGACCGAGCAGTACTTC. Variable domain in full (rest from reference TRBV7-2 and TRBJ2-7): GAGVSQSPSNKVTEKGKDVELRCDPISGHTALYWYRQSLGQGLEFLIYFQGNSAPDKSGLPSDRFSAERTGGSVSTLTIQRTQQEDSAVYLCASSSTRTEQYFGPGTRLTVT.

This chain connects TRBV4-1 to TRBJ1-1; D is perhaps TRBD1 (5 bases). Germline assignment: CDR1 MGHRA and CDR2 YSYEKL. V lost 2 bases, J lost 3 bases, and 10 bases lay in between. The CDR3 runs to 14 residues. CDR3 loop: CASSQSWGDTEAFF. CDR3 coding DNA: TGCGCCAGCAGCCAATCATGGGGGGACACTGAAGCTTTCTTT.

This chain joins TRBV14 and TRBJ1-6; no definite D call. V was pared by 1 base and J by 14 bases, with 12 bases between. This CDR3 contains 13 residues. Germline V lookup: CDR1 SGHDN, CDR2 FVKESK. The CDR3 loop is CASSQVLTATLHF. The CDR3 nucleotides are TGTGCCAGCAGCCAAGTTTTGACCGCAACCCTCCACTTT.

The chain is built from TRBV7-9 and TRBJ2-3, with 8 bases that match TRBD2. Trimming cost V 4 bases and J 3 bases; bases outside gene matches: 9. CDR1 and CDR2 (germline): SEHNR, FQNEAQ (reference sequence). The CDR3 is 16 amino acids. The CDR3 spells CASSSPLAGETDTQYF. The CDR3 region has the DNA TGTGCCAGCAGCTCCCCTCTAGCGGGTGAGACAGATACGCAGTATTTT.

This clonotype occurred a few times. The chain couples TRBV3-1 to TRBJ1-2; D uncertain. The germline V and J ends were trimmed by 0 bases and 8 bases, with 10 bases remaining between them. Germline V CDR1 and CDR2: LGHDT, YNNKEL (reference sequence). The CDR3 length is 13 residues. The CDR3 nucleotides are TGTGCCAGCAGCCAAGACGAAGCCTTCGGCTACACCTTC. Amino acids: CASSQDEAFGYTF.

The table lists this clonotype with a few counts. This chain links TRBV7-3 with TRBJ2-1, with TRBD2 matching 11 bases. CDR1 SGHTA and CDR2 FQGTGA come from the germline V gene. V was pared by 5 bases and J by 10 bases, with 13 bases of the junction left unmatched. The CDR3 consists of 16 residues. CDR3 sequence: CASSLGLAGTQGEQFF. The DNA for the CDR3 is TGTGCCAGCAGCCTAGGACTAGCGGGCACCCAAGGGGAGCAGTTCTTC.

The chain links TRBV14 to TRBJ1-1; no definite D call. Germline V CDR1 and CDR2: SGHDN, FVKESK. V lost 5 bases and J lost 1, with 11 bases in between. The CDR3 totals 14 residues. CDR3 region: CASSARASNTEAFF. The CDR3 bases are TGTGCCAGCAGCGCTCGGGCTTCGAACACTGAAGCTTTCTTT. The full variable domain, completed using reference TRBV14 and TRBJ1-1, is EAGVTQFPSHSVIEKGQTVTLRCDPISGHDNLYWYRRVMGKEIKFLLHFVKESKQDESGMPNNRFLAERTGGTYSTLKVQPAELEDSGVYFCASSARASNTEAFFGQGTRLTVV.

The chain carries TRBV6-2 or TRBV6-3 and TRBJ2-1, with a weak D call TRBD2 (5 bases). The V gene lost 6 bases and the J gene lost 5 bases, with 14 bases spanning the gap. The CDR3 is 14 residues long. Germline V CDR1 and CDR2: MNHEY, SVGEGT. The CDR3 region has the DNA TGTGCCAGCAGAAGAAGCGGCGGAAACAATGAGCAGTTCTTC. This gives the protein CASRRSGGNNEQFF.

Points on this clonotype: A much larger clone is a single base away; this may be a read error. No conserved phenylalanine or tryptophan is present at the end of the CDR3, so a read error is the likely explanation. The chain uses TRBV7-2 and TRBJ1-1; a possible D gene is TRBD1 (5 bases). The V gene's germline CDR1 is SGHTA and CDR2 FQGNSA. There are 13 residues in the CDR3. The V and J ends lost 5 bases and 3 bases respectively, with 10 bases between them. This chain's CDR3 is CASSTDSYTEAFI. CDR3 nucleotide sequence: TGTGCCAGCAGCACAGACAGCTACACTGAAGCTTTCATT.

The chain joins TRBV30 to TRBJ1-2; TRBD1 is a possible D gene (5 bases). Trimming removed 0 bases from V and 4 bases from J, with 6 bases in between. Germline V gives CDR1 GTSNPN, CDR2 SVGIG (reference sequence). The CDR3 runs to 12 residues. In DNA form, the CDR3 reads TGTGCCTGGAGTGTGGGGGTCTATGGCTACACCTTC. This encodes CAWSVGVYGYTF.

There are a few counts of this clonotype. The CDR3: CASSPPSQGHAGEAFF. CDR3 nucleotide sequence: TGTGCCAGCTCACCACCCTCTCAGGGCCATGCGGGTGAAGCTTTCTTT. The V gene is TRBV18, the J gene TRBJ1-1; D possibly corresponds to TRBD1 (5 bases). The CDR3 consists of 16 residues. Germline lookup yields CDR1 KGHSH and CDR2 LQKENI. Trimming stripped 0 bases from V and 7 bases from J, with 18 bases between.

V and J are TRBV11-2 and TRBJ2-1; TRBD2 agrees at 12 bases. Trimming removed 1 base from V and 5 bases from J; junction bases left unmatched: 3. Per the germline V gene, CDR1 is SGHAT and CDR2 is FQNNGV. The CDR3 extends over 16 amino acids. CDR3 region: CASSLGLAGANNEQFF. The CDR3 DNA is TGTGCCAGCAGCTTAGGACTAGCGGGAGCGAACAATGAGCAGTTCTTC.

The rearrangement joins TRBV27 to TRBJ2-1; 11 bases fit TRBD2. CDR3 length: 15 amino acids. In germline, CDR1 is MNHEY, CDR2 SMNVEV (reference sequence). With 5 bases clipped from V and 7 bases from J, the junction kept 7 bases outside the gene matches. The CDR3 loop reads CASSPLAGGRNEQFF. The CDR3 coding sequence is TGTGCCAGCAGTCCCTTAGCGGGAGGGCGGAATGAGCAGTTCTTC.

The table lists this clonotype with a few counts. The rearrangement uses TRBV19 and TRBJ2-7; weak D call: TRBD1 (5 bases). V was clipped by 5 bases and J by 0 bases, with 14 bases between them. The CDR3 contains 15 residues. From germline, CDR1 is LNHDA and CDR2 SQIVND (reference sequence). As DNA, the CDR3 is TGTGCCAGTAGTCCTGGGGCAGGGCGCTCCTACGAGCAGTACTTC. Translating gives CASSPGAGRSYEQYF.

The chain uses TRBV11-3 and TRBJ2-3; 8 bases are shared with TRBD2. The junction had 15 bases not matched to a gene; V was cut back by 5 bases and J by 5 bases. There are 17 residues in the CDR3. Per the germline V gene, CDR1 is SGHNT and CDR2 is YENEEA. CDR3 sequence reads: CASSPHWSGSGGDTQYF. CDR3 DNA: TGTGCCAGCAGCCCACACTGGAGCGGGAGTGGGGGAGATACGCAGTATTTT.